The rows below give T cell receptor beta chains drawn from one sample of a study of T cells in Graves' hyperthyroidism and ophthalmopathy. Using its own MiXCR run on the multiplex PCR reads, TCRdb lists one record per CDR3 protein. Of some 700,000 distinct CDR3 sequences listed, around a sixth are singletons. Specimen: blood. All receptors derive from a middle-aged man with Graves' hyperthyroidism. Both conserved end residues are part of each CDR3. A D gene is named only where the DNA matches it firmly. Clone size is not always given. Where it is, it says once, few, many or a class for expanded clones.

cdr3_nt,cdr3_aa,clone_size,d_call,j_call,v_call
TGTGCCACCAGCCCCTCGAGGAGGGATTGGGCAGATACGCAGTATTTT,CATSPSRRDWADTQYF,-,-,TRBJ2-3,TRBV15
TGTGCCAGCACCGGAGAAGCCAAAAACATTCAGTACTTC,CASTGEAKNIQYF,-,-,TRBJ2-4,TRBV28
TGCAGTGCTAGACGGACAGAGTCCCTCCTAATGAACACTGAAGCTTTCTTT,CSARRTESLLMNTEAFF,many,-,TRBJ1-1,TRBV20-1
TGTGCCAGCAGTCAGACAGGGGGATACGACACTGAAGCTTTCTTT,CASSQTGGYDTEAFF,many,TRBD1,TRBJ1-1,TRBV12-3/TRBV12-4
TGTGCCAGTAGTATCTGGGGGGCGCCGAATCAGCCCCAGCATTTT,CASSIWGAPNQPQHF,few,-,TRBJ1-5,TRBV19
TGTGCCAGCAGCAAACGGGCCCAACTACACTCTGGGGCCAACGTCCTGACTTTC,CASSKRAQLHSGANVLTF,many,-,TRBJ2-6,TRBV2
TGCAGCGTTGAAGATGAAACAGGGGTAGAGTACGAGCAGTACTTC,CSVEDETGVEYEQYF,many,TRBD1,TRBJ2-7,TRBV29-1
TGTGCCAGCAGCGAGGGACTACCACGGGATTGGCCCTACAATGAGCAGTTCTTC,CASSEGLPRDWPYNEQFF,many,TRBD2,TRBJ2-1,TRBV9
TGTGCCAGCAGCTTTGTGCAGGGAGCGACGGCTAATGAAAAACTGTTTTTT,CASSFVQGATANEKLFF,-,-,TRBJ1-4,TRBV7-2
TGCAGCGTTGAAGGGACAGGACGTCCAAGGTACTTC,CSVEGTGRPRYF,few,TRBD1,TRBJ2-5,TRBV29-1
TGTGCCAGCAGCCAAGGCCCTGGGCGGGAGCGGACCGGGGCCAACGTCCTGACTTTC,CASSQGPGRERTGANVLTF,-,TRBD2,TRBJ2-6,TRBV3-1